This T cell receptor beta chain was identified during a study of technical replicates of blood from a few donors. Germline V gene data show CDR1 as SGHAT and CDR2 as FQNNGV. V was clipped by 1 base and J by 3 bases, with 9 bases between them. This CDR3 contains 15 residues. Sequenced by immunoSEQ multiplex PCR; TCRdb stores in-frame clones only, minus some. The sample has under 75,000 clones, 94% seen once. This TCR came from a human donor in good health. The sequenced material came from T cells isolated from PBMCs. V and J are TRBV11-2 and TRBJ2-2; possibly TRBD2 for D (5 bases). The CDR3 coding sequence is TGTGCCAGCAGCTTAGCCAGCGGATACACCGGGGAGCTGTTTTTT. Translated: CASSLASGYTGELFF. Full variable domain (remainder filled in from reference TRBV11-2 and TRBJ2-2): EAGVAQSPRYKIIEKRQSVAFWCNPISGHATLYWYQQILGQGPKLLIQFQNNGVVDDSQLPKDRFSAERLKGVDSTLKIQPAKLEDSAVYLCASSLASGYTGELFFGEGSRLTVL.